This TCR beta chain was identified during a study of early T cells in non-severe SARS-CoV-2 infection. Study in general: Unsorted whole-blood RNA was sequenced in bulk, leaving chains unpaired.

Per the germline V gene, CDR1 is KGHSH and CDR2 is LQKENI. This CDR3 is 15 amino acids long. V lost 3 bases, J lost 6 bases, and 7 bases stayed unmatched. Unique molecular identifiers (one per individual cDNA molecule) were attached. TCRdb called the 5' RACE reads again in MiXCR, with one record for every CDR3 protein. This table holds roughly 40,000 distinct CDR3 sequences, roughly 4.3% found once. This clonotype was picked up many times. The genes are TRBV18 and TRBJ2-1, with 8 bases lining up with TRBD1. The source of this sequence is an adult who was a healthcare worker with PCR-confirmed SARS-CoV-2 infection or an uninfected control (not recorded which). Input material: whole blood. The CDR3 region is CASSPQGAPPNEQFF. The CDR3 DNA reads as TGTGCCAGCTCACCTCAGGGGGCCCCCCCCAATGAGCAGTTCTTC. Drawing the rest from reference TRBV18 and TRBJ2-1, the complete variable domain is NAGVMQNPRHLVRRRGQEARLRCSPMKGHSHVYWYRQLPEEGLKFMVYLQKENIIDESGMPKERFSAEFPKEGPSILRIQQVVRGDSAAYFCASSPQGAPPNEQFFGPGTRLTVL.